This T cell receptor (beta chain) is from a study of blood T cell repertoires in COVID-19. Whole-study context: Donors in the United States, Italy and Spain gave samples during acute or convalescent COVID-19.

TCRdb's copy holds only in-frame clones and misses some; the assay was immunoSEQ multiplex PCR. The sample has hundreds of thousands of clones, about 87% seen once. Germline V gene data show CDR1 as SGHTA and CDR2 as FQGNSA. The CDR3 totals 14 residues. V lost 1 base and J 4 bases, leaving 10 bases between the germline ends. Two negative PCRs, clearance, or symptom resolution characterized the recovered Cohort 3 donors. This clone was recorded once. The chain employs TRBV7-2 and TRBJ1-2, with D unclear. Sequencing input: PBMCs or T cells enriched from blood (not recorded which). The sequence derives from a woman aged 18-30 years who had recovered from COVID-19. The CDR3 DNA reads TGTGCCAGCAGCTTAGGCCTCAGAAGCTATGGCTACACCTTC. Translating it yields CASSLGLRSYGYTF.